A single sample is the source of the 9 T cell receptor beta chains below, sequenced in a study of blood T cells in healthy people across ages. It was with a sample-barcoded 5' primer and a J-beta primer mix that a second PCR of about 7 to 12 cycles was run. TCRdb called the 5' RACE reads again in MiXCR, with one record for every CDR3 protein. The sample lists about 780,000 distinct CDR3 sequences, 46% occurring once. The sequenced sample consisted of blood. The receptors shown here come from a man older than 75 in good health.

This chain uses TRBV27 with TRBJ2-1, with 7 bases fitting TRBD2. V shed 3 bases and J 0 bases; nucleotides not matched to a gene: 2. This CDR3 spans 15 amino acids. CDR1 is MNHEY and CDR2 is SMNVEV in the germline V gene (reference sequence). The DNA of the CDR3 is TGTGCCAGCAGTTTCCGGGACTACTCCTACAATGAGCAGTTCTTC. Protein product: CASSFRDYSYNEQFF.

CDR3 amino acids: CASSLAGGSNVPLEQYF. CDR3 in DNA: TGTGCCAGCAGCTTAGCTGGGGGGAGTAACGTCCCGCTCGAGCAGTACTTC. The J gene is TRBJ2-5, the V gene TRBV7-8, with D perhaps matching TRBD2 (6 bases). Near its end, the DNA agrees better with TRBJ2-7, so the J call may be wrong. The CDR3 runs to 17 residues. Germline assignment: CDR1 SGHVS and CDR2 FQNEAQ.

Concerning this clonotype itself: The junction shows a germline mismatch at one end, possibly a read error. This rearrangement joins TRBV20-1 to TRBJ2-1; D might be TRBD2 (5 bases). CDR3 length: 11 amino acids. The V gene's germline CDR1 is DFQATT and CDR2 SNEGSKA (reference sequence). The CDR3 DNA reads TGCAGTACTAGAGCAGACAATGAGCAGTTCTTC. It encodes CSTRADNEQFF.

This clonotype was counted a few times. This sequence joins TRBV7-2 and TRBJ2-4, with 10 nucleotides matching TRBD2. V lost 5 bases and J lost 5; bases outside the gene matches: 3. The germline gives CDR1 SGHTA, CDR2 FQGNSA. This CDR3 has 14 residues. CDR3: CASSRGLAENIQYF. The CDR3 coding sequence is TGTGCCAGCAGCCGAGGACTAGCGGAAAACATTCAGTACTTC.

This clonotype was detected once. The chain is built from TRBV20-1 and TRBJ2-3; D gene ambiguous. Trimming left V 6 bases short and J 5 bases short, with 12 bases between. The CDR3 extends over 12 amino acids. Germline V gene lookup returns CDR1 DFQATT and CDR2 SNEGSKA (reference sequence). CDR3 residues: CSAPLPQDTQYF. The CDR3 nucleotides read TGCAGTGCACCTCTCCCCCAAGATACGCAGTATTTT.

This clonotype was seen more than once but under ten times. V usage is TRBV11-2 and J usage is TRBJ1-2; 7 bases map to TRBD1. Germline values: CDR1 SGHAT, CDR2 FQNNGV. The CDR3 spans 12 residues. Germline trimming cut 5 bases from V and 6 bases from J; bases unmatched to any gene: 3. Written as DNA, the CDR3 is TGTGCCAGCAGCCTCGGACAGGATGGCTACACCTTC. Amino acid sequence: CASSLGQDGYTF.

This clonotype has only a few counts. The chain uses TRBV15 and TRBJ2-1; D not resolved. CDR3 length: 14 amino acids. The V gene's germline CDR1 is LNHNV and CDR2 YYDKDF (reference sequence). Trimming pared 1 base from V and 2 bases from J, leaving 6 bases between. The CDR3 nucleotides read TGTGCCACCAGCAGAGGTCTAGCCTACAATGAGCAGTTCTTC. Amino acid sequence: CATSRGLAYNEQFF. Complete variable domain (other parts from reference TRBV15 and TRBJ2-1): DAMVIQNPRYQVTQFGKPVTLSCSQTLNHNVMYWYQQKSSQAPKLLFHYYDKDFNNEADTPDNFQSRRPNTSFCFLDIRSPGLGDTAMYLCATSRGLAYNEQFFGPGTRLTVL.

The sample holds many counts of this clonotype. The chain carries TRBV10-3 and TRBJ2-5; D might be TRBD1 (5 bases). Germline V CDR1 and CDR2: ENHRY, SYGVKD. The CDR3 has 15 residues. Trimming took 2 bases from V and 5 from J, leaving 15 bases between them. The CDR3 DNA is TGTGCCATCAGTGAGATAGCAGGGCGCCGTGAGACCCAGTACTTC. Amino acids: CAISEIAGRRETQYF.

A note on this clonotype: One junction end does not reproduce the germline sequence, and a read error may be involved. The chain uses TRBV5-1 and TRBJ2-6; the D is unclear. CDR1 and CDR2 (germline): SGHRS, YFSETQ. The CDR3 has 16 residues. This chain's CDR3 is CANSSYATSGANVLTF. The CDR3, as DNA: TGCGCCAACAGCTCATACGCTACGTCGGGGGCCAACGTCCTGACTTTC.